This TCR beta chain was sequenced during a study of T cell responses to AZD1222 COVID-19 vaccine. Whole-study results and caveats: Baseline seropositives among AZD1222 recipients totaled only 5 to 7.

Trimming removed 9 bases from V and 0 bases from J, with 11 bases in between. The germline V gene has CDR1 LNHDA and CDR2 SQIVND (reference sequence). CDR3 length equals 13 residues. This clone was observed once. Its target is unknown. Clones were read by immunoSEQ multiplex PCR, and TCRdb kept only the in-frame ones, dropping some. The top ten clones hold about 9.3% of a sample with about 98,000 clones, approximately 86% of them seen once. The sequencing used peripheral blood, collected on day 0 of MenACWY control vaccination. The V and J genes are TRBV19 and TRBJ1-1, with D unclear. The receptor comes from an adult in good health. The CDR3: CASINTLNTEAFF. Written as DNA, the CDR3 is TGTGCCAGCATTAACACTTTGAACACTGAAGCTTTCTTT. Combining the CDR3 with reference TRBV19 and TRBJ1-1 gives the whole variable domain DGGITQSPKYLFRKEGQNVTLSCEQNLNHDAMYWYRQDPGQGLRLIYYSQIVNDFQKGDIAEGYSVSREKKESFPLTVTSAQKNPTAFYLCASINTLNTEAFFGQGTRLTVV.